This T cell receptor beta chain appears in the sequencing data of a study of control samples from healthy donors and cancer patients. The CDR3 spans 14 residues. Germline V gene lookup returns CDR1 SGHNT and CDR2 YYREEE (reference sequence). Here immunoSEQ multiplex PCR was the method, and the copy in TCRdb shows in-frame clones only, minus some. The table records some 56,000 clones, 90% to 95% of them present only once. On this clone: The junction differs from germline at one of its ends, possibly a read error.

Sequencing used blood. The source of this sequence is a man aged 25 to 40 in good health. The V call is TRBV5-4, the J call TRBJ1-1, with 10 positions matching TRBD1. The CDR3 protein is CASRRTGGNAEAFF. In DNA form, the CDR3 reads TGTGCCAGCAGACGGACAGGGGGGAACGCTGAAGCTTTCTTT.